The subject of this entry is one T cell receptor (beta chain). Its antigen is not identified. This specimen comes from a study of cytomegalovirus exposure and HLA in healthy donors. Both 60 Vbeta primers and 13 Jbeta primers went into the PCR. Here immunoSEQ multiplex PCR was the method, and the copy in TCRdb shows in-frame clones only, minus some. This table holds some 130,000 clones, 77% found once. Study-level points and caveats: The presence/absence work took it that sequencing depth was about the same across donors. Among donors in an Asian-associated ancestry cluster, a later analysis reportedly found fewer N-insertions than the approximately 700-donor mean. Most subjects had HLA-A and HLA-B alleles reportedly predicted accurately by TCR beta sequences. CMV antigen specificity was confirmed in vitro for three CMV-associated chains.

The TCR originated in a man in his thirties or forties in good health and CMV-seronegative. Sequences were obtained from PBMCs.

DNA of the CDR3: TGTGCCAGCAGTTTATCTGCAGGGGCGAGCGCAGATACGCAGTATTTT. This sequence encodes CASSLSAGASADTQYF. V is TRBV27 and J is TRBJ2-3; D possibly corresponds to TRBD1 (6 bases). Germline V gives CDR1 MNHEY, CDR2 SMNVEV (reference sequence). Trimming cost V 0 bases and J 4 bases, with 14 bases left between them. This CDR3 region has 16 residues.